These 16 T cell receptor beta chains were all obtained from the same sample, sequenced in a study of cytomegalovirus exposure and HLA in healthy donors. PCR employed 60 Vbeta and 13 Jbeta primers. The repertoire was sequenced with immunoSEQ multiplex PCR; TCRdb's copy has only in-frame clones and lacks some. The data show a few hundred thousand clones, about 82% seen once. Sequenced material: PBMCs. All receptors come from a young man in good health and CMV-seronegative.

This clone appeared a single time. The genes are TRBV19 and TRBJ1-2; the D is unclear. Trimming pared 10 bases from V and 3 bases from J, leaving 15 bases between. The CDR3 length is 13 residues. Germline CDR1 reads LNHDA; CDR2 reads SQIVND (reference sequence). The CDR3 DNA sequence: TGTGCCACGCGGGGAACAGTCTACTATGGCTACACCTTC. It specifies CATRGTVYYGYTF.

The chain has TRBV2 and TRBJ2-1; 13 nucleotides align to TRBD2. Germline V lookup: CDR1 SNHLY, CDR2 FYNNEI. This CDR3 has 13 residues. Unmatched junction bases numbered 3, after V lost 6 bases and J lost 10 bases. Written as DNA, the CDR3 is TGTGCCAGCAGGGGACTAGCGGGGTTGGAGCAGTTCTTC. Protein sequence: CASRGLAGLEQFF.

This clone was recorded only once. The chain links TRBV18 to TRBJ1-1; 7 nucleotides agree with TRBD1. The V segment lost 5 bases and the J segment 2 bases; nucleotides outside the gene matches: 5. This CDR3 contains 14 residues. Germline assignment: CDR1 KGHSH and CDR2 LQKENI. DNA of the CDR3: TGTGCCAGCTCAGCCGACAGGGCAAACACTGAAGCTTTCTTT. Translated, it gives CASSADRANTEAFF.

The CDR3 protein is CASSRGAGVSNTEAFF. As DNA, the CDR3 is TGTGCCAGCAGTCGGGGCGCGGGGGTGTCGAACACTGAAGCTTTCTTT. This chain uses TRBV28 with TRBJ1-1; tentative D call: TRBD1 (5 bases). V dropped 5 bases and J dropped 1 base, with 17 bases sitting between them. The CDR3 contains 16 residues. The germline CDR1 and CDR2 sequences are MDHEN and SYDVKM.

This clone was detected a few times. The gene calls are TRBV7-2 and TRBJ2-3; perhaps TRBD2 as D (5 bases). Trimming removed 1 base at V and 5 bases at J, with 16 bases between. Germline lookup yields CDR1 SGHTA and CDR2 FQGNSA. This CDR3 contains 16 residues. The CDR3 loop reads CASSLGGLTSKDTQYF. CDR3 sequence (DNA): TGTGCCAGCAGCTTAGGAGGACTCACCTCAAAAGATACGCAGTATTTT.

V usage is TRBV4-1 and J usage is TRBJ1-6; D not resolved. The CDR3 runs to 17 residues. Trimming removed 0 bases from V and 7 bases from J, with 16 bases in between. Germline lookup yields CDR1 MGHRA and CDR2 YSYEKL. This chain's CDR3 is CASSQDERRANNSPLHF. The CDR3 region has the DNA TGCGCCAGCAGCCAAGATGAGAGGAGGGCCAACAATTCACCCCTCCACTTT.

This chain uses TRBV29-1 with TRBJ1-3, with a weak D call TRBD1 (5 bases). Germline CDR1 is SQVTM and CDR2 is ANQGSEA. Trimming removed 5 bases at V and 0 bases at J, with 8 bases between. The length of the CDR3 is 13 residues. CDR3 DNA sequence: TGCAGCGTTATGACAGACTCTGGAAACACCATATATTTT. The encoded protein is CSVMTDSGNTIYF.

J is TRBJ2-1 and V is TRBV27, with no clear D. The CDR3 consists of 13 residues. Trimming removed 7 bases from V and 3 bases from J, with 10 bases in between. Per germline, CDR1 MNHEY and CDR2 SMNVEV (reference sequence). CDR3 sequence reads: CASKNSVYNEQFF. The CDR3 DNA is TGTGCCAGCAAGAACTCCGTCTACAATGAGCAGTTCTTC.

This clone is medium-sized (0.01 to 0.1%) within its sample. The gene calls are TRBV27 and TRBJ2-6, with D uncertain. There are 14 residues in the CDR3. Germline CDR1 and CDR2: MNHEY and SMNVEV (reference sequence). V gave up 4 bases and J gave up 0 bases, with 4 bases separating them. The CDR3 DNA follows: TGTGCCAGCAGTTGGAGCTCTGGGGCCAACGTCCTGACTTTC. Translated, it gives CASSWSSGANVLTF.

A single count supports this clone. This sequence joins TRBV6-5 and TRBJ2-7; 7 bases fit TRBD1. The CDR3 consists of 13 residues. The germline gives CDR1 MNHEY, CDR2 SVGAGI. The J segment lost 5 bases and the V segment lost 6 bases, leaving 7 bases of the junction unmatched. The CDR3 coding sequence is TGTGCCAGCAGCCAGGGGGAAAAAAACGAGCAGTACTTC. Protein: CASSQGEKNEQYF.

The chain's CDR3 is CASSEISSNQPQHF. The CDR3 region has the DNA TGTGCCAGCAGTGAAATCTCTAGCAATCAGCCCCAGCATTTT. The genes are TRBV6-1 and TRBJ1-5, with unresolved D. This CDR3 spans 14 amino acids. Germline CDR1 and CDR2: MNHNS and SASEGT. The V and J ends lost 2 bases and 0 bases respectively, with 5 bases between them.

This chain's CDR3 is CASSWVIGGVSEAFF. The DNA of the CDR3 is TGTGCCAGCAGTTGGGTAATCGGTGGAGTCTCTGAAGCTTTCTTT. The chain has TRBV27 and TRBJ1-1; D is unclear. CDR1 is MNHEY and CDR2 is SMNVEV in the germline V gene (reference sequence). The CDR3 is 15 amino acids. Trimming left V 4 bases short and J 6 bases short, with 18 bases between.

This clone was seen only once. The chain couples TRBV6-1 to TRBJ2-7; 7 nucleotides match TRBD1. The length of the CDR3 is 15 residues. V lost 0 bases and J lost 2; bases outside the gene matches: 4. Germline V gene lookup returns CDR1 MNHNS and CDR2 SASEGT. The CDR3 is CASSEAWTGTYEQYF. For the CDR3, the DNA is TGTGCCAGCAGTGAAGCGTGGACAGGTACCTACGAGCAGTACTTC.

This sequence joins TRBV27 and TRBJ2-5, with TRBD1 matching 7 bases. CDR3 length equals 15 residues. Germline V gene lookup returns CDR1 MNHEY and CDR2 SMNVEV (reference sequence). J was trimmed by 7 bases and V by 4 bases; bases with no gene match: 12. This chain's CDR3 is CASSSAPTGWGTQYF. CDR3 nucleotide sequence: TGTGCCAGCAGTTCAGCCCCGACAGGGTGGGGGACCCAGTACTTC.

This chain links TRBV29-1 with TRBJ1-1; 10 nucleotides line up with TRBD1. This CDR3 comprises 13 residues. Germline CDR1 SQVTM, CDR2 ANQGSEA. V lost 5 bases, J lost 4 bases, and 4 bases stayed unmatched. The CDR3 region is CSVSTGGSTEAFF. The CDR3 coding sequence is TGCAGCGTTTCGACAGGGGGCTCCACTGAAGCTTTCTTT.

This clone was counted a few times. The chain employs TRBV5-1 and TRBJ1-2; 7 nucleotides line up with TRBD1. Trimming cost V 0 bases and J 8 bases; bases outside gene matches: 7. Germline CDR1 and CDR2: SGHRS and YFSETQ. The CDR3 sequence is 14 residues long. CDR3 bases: TGCGCCAGCAGCTTGGGAGGGGACAGCGGAGGCTACACCTTC. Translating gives CASSLGGDSGGYTF.